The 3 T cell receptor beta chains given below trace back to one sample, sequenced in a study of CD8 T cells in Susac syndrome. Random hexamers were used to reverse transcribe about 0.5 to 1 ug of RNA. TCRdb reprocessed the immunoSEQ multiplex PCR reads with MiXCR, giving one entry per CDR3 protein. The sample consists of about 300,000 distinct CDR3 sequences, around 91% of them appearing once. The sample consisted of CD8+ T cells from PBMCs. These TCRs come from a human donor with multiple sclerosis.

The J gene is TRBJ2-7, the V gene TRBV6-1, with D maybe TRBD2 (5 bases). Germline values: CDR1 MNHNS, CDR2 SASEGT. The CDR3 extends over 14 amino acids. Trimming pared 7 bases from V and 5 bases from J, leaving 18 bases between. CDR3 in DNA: TGTGCCAGCATTAGCAGTGGGAGCGTCCACGAGCAGTACTTC. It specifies CASISSGSVHEQYF.

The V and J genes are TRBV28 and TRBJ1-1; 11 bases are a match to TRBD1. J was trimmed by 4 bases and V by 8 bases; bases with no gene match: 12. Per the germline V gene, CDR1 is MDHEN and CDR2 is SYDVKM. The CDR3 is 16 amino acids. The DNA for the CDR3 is TGTGCCAGCGGTATTAGGACAGGGGGCGCCGGCACTGAAGCTTTCTTT. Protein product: CASGIRTGGAGTEAFF.

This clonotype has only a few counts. The DNA for the CDR3 is TGTGCCAGCAGCCAAGGTGCCGGGGCCGGAAACACCATATATTTT. This gives the protein CASSQGAGAGNTIYF. The gene calls are TRBV3-1 and TRBJ1-3; possibly TRBD1 for D (5 bases). CDR3 length equals 15 residues. Germline V gene data show CDR1 as LGHDT and CDR2 as YNNKEL (reference sequence). The ends were cut back, 1 base at V and 4 bases at J, with 11 bases in the middle.